Presented here are 26 T cell receptor beta chains from one specimen sequenced in a study of T-cell reconstitution after alpha-beta-depleted transplantation in children. Construction of the TCRbeta library involved unique molecular identifiers. TCRdb re-analysed the PCR reads in MiXCR, keeping a single row per CDR3 protein. The sample comprises approximately 800,000 distinct CDR3 sequences, 15% to 20% of which are singletons, and around 4.5% rests with the top ten. The sequences come from PBMCs, mostly from graft donor cells, collected 360 days after TCRalphabeta/CD19-depleted stem cell transplant. The receptors were sampled from a male patient younger than 18 who had a stem cell transplant for acute lymphoblastic leukemia, so the T cells may come from the graft donor.

This clonotype was seen a few times. The gene calls are TRBV20-1 and TRBJ2-2; D not resolved. CDR1 DFQATT and CDR2 SNEGSKA come from the germline V gene (reference sequence). V shed 4 bases and J shed 1 base, with 10 bases lying between them. There are 14 residues in the CDR3. The CDR3 sequence: CSAITNKNTGELFF. In DNA, the CDR3 is TGCAGTGCTATTACTAACAAGAACACCGGGGAGCTGTTTTTT.

The genes are TRBV10-3 and TRBJ2-7; D possibly corresponds to TRBD1 (6 bases). CDR3 size: 14 residues. Trimming removed 2 bases from V and 5 bases from J, with 13 bases in between. Per the germline V gene, CDR1 is ENHRY and CDR2 is SYGVKD. This CDR3 reads CAISEPRDKNEQYF. CDR3 bases: TGTGCCATCAGTGAGCCCCGGGACAAAAACGAGCAGTACTTC.

The chain's CDR3 is CASSLEGWGYEQYF. In DNA, the CDR3 is TGTGCCAGCAGTTTAGAGGGTTGGGGTTACGAGCAGTACTTC. The chain carries TRBV12-3 or TRBV12-4 and TRBJ2-7, with D unclear. The CDR3 loop spans 14 amino acids. Deletions cut 1 base from V and 4 bases from J, with 11 bases between.

This clonotype was counted at least ten times. This chain uses TRBV7-9 with TRBJ1-2; maybe TRBD1 (6 bases). The CDR3 is 14 residues long. Germline values: CDR1 SEHNR, CDR2 FQNEAQ (reference sequence). V lost 5 bases and J lost 3, with 13 bases in between. The CDR3 DNA reads TGTGCCAGCAGCAGAGGACAGACAGACTATGGCTACACCTTC. This translates into CASSRGQTDYGYTF.

The chain uses TRBV2 and TRBJ2-3, with a weak D call TRBD2 (5 bases). The ends were cut back, 4 bases at V and 2 bases at J, with 16 bases in the middle. The germline V gene encodes CDR1 SNHLY and CDR2 FYNNEI. The CDR3 totals 16 residues. CDR3 region: CASSAKERSFTDTQYF. The CDR3 DNA sequence: TGTGCCAGCAGTGCTAAGGAGCGGAGTTTCACAGATACGCAGTATTTT. Variable domain in full (rest from reference TRBV2 and TRBJ2-3): EPEVTQTPSHQVTQMGQEVILRCVPISNHLYFYWYRQILGQKVEFLVSFYNNEISEKSEIFDDQFSVERPDGSNFTLKIRSTKLEDSAMYFCASSAKERSFTDTQYFGPGTRLTVL.

The chain is built from TRBV29-1 and TRBJ1-4; D is possibly TRBD1 (6 bases). V lost 6 bases and J lost 3, with 11 bases in between. The CDR3 is 13 residues long. Germline CDR1 is SQVTM and CDR2 is ANQGSEA. Written as DNA, the CDR3 is TGCAGCGTCAGGGGTAGGGCTAATGAAAAACTGTTTTTT. Encoded protein: CSVRGRANEKLFF. Using reference TRBV29-1 and TRBJ1-4 for the parts outside the CDR3, the full variable domain is SAVISQKPSRDICQRGTSLTIQCQVDSQVTMMFWYRQQPGQSLTLIATANQGSEATYESGFVIDKFPISRPNLTFSTLTVSNMSPEDSSIYLCSVRGRANEKLFFGSGTQLSVL.

The chain is built from TRBV19 and TRBJ2-6; D gene ambiguous. Trimming took off 1 base at V and 0 bases at J, with 7 bases between the two ends. The CDR3 loop spans 16 amino acids. Germline CDR1 reads LNHDA; CDR2 reads SQIVND (reference sequence). CDR3 region: CASSIGQFSGANVLTF. The CDR3 coding sequence is TGTGCCAGTAGTATAGGGCAATTCTCTGGGGCCAACGTCCTGACTTTC.

This chain's CDR3 is CASSHLHVAGEETQYF. In nucleotides, the CDR3 is TGTGCCAGCAGCCACTTGCACGTAGCGGGAGAGGAGACCCAGTACTTC. V and J are TRBV3-1 and TRBJ2-5, with 9 bases lining up with TRBD2. Trimming at V came to 3 bases and at J to 5 bases, leaving 10 bases not matched to a gene. CDR3 size: 16 residues. In germline, CDR1 is LGHDT, CDR2 YNNKEL (reference sequence).

This clonotype was observed a handful of times. The CDR3 sequence is CASSEYTLGNPDTQYF. The CDR3 DNA reads as TGTGCCAGCAGTGAATATACTCTCGGGAATCCAGATACGCAGTATTTT. The chain is built from TRBV25-1 and TRBJ2-3, with a weak D call TRBD2 (5 bases). The germline gives CDR1 MGHDK, CDR2 SYGVNS. The germline V and J ends were trimmed by 0 bases and 4 bases, with 14 bases remaining between them. The CDR3 loop spans 16 amino acids. The full variable domain, its missing parts supplied by reference TRBV25-1 and TRBJ2-3, is EADIYQTPRYLVIGTGKKITLECSQTMGHDKMYWYQQDPGMELHLIHYSYGVNSTEKGDLSSESTVSRIRTEHFPLTLESARPSHTSQYLCASSEYTLGNPDTQYFGPGTRLTVL.

This clonotype was counted between two and nine times. The CDR3 DNA sequence: TGTGCCAGCAGAAAACAGGGCTATGAGCAGTTCTTC. This gives the protein CASRKQGYEQFF. V gene TRBV6-5 combines with J gene TRBJ2-1; maybe TRBD1 (6 bases). Germline CDR1 MNHEY, CDR2 SVGAGI. With 6 bases removed from V and 8 bases from J, the gap between germline ends came to 11 bases. This CDR3 has 12 residues.

This clonotype was counted between two and nine times. The rearrangement uses TRBV3-1 and TRBJ1-5; 7 nucleotides match TRBD1. The ends lost 8 bases at V and 2 bases at J; junction bases unmatched: 6. CDR1 and CDR2 (germline): LGHDT, YNNKEL (reference sequence). The CDR3 runs to 14 residues. Written as DNA, the CDR3 is TGTGCCAGCGGAAGGGGGCCCGGCAATCAGCCCCAGCATTTT. Encoded protein: CASGRGPGNQPQHF.

The chain is built from TRBV7-9 and TRBJ2-3; TRBD2 might be the D (6 bases). V lost 6 bases to trimming and J lost 1 base, with 17 bases between them. Looked up from germline, CDR1 is SEHNR and CDR2 is FQNEAQ (reference sequence). CDR3 length: 16 amino acids. CDR3 sequence reads: CASSSQRVRGTDTQYF. The CDR3 DNA reads as TGTGCCAGCAGTTCTCAGCGGGTACGGGGCACAGATACGCAGTATTTT.

This clonotype showed up just a few times. The J gene is TRBJ2-5, the V gene TRBV7-8; D is undetermined. The CDR3 runs 14 residues. Per germline, CDR1 SGHVS and CDR2 FQNEAQ. The germline V and J ends were trimmed by 2 bases and 2 bases, with 9 bases remaining between them. The CDR3 reads CASSLPRQQETQYF. CDR3 DNA sequence: TGTGCCAGCAGCTTACCGAGGCAGCAAGAGACCCAGTACTTC.

This chain connects TRBV12-3 or TRBV12-4 to TRBJ1-2; no reliable D call. The CDR3 spans 12 residues. V lost 5 bases and J lost 7, with 11 bases in between. This CDR3 reads CASSAMGGGYTF. CDR3 sequence (DNA): TGTGCCAGCAGTGCAATGGGTGGTGGCTACACCTTC.

This chain connects TRBV30 to TRBJ2-1; 14 bases map to TRBD2. CDR1 and CDR2 from the germline V gene are GTSNPN and SVGIG (reference sequence). The CDR3 is 17 amino acids. V gave up 2 bases and J gave up 7 bases; unmatched junction bases: 10. CDR3 in DNA: TGTGCCTGGAGTCCGTCACGGGGACTAGCGGGAGTAAATGAGCAGTTCTTC. Translated: CAWSPSRGLAGVNEQFF. Using reference TRBV30 and TRBJ2-1 for the parts outside the CDR3, the full variable domain is SQTIHQWPATLVQPVGSPLSLECTVEGTSNPNLYWYRQAAGRGLQLLFYSVGIGQISSEVPQNLSASRPQDRQFILSSKKLLLSDSGFYLCAWSPSRGLAGVNEQFFGPGTRLTVL.

This chain uses TRBV29-1 with TRBJ2-2; D is perhaps TRBD1 (6 bases). CDR3 size: 12 residues. Per germline, CDR1 SQVTM and CDR2 ANQGSEA. V was clipped by 7 bases and J by 1 base, with 7 bases between them. The CDR3 spells CSGQVNTGELFF. The CDR3 DNA sequence: TGCAGCGGACAGGTGAACACCGGGGAGCTGTTTTTT.

The chain has TRBV5-1 and TRBJ2-1; D is unclear. Germline lookup yields CDR1 SGHRS and CDR2 YFSETQ. Trimming took 0 bases from V and 9 from J, leaving 13 bases between them. The CDR3 is 14 amino acids. The CDR3 region is CASSLVLAKSEQFF. The CDR3, as DNA: TGCGCCAGCAGCTTGGTCCTGGCAAAAAGTGAGCAGTTCTTC.

This sequence joins TRBV29-1 and TRBJ2-2; 7 bases match TRBD2. The germline V gene encodes CDR1 SQVTM and CDR2 ANQGSEA. After removal of 0 bases from V and 1 base from J, the junction contained 5 bases not matched to a gene. This CDR3 spans 16 amino acids. The CDR3 DNA is TGCAGCGTTGAAGATCGGGACTACATGAACACCGGGGAGCTGTTTTTT. Protein sequence: CSVEDRDYMNTGELFF.

The chain uses TRBV2 and TRBJ2-7, with D unclear. This CDR3 is built from 14 residues. V was cut by 1 base and J by 6 bases, with 13 bases left in between. Per the germline V gene, CDR1 is SNHLY and CDR2 is FYNNEI. The chain's CDR3 is CASSEVEFTSEQYF. The CDR3, as DNA: TGTGCCAGCAGTGAAGTAGAGTTCACTTCCGAGCAGTACTTC.

Only a few counts were recorded for this clonotype. This chain connects TRBV27 to TRBJ2-2; 8 nucleotides match TRBD2. This CDR3 is built from 17 residues. CDR1 and CDR2 (germline): MNHEY, SMNVEV (reference sequence). The ends lost 6 bases at V and 7 bases at J; junction bases unmatched: 16. Here the CDR3 DNA reads TGTGCCAGCAGCTTCACCGCGGGACTAGTTAACCACGGGGAGCTGTTTTTT. Encoded protein: CASSFTAGLVNHGELFF.

The chain combines TRBV2 with TRBJ2-5; D is possibly TRBD1 (6 bases). The V end lost 7 bases, the J end lost 6 bases, and 15 bases lay between the germline ends. Germline-derived CDR1 and CDR2 are SNHLY and FYNNEI. The CDR3 contains 13 residues. In nucleotides, the CDR3 is TGTGCCAGCATCGCCGACAGGTCAAAGACCCAGTACTTC. It is translated as CASIADRSKTQYF.

Only a few counts were recorded for this clonotype. This chain links TRBV12-5 with TRBJ1-5; tentative D call: TRBD1 (6 bases). Per the germline V gene, CDR1 is LGHNT and CDR2 is FRNRAP. This CDR3 region has 14 residues. Trimming left V 10 bases short and J 6 bases short, with 19 bases between. CDR3 bases: TGTGCTACCGACTCCGGGACAAGGGGTCAGCCCCAGCATTTT. Translating it yields CATDSGTRGQPQHF.

The sample holds a few counts of this clonotype. V and J are TRBV2 and TRBJ2-7; 14 positions agree with TRBD2. CDR1 is SNHLY and CDR2 is FYNNEI in the germline V gene. The CDR3 sequence is 20 residues long. Trimming removed 4 bases from V and 3 bases from J; junction bases left unmatched: 17. CDR3 in DNA: TGTGCCAGCAGTGGAGAGTTCGGGACTAGCGGGAGAGGGAGCGACTACGAGCAGTACTTC. Encoded protein: CASSGEFGTSGRGSDYEQYF.

This clonotype showed up just a few times. The chain employs TRBV19 and TRBJ2-7; TRBD2 matches at 11 bases. V was clipped by 3 bases and J by 3 bases; unmatched bases: 4. The CDR3 runs 15 residues. Germline CDR1 and CDR2: LNHDA and SQIVND (reference sequence). The CDR3 nucleotides read TGTGCCAGTAGTATCACCACTAGCGGGAGCTACGAGCAGTACTTC. Translating it yields CASSITTSGSYEQYF.

This clonotype was found a few times. The V and J genes are TRBV7-3 and TRBJ1-1, with a possible D match to TRBD1 (5 bases). V gave up 4 bases and J gave up 2 bases, with 14 bases separating them. The germline V gene encodes CDR1 SGHTA and CDR2 FQGTGA. The CDR3 sequence is 15 residues long. The CDR3 bases are TGTGCCAGCAGCTCGGTGGGGGGATTCAACACTGAAGCTTTCTTT. Translation: CASSSVGGFNTEAFF. The entire variable domain, with the rest obtained from reference TRBV7-3 and TRBJ1-1, is as follows: GAGVSQTPSNKVTEKGKYVELRCDPISGHTALYWYRQSLGQGPEFLIYFQGTGAADDSGLPNDRFFAVRPEGSVSTLKIQRTERGDSAVYLCASSSVGGFNTEAFFGQGTRLTVV.

The CDR3 sequence: CASRAWGGLINTEAFF. CDR3 sequence (DNA): TGTGCCAGCAGAGCGTGGGGGGGACTAATTAACACTGAAGCTTTCTTT. The rearrangement uses TRBV12-3 or TRBV12-4 and TRBJ1-1; TRBD1 is a possible D gene (5 bases). This CDR3 has 16 residues. Deletions cut 6 bases from V and 2 bases from J, with 19 bases between.